The 30 T cell receptor beta chains below all came from one sample that was sequenced in a study of cytomegalovirus exposure and HLA in healthy donors. PCR was performed using 60 Vbeta and 13 Jbeta primers. Assay: immunoSEQ multiplex PCR; the TCRdb copy retains only in-frame clones and omits some. The sample holds about 160,000 clones; 75% to 80% are singletons and the top ten take around 3.1%. The sequenced sample consisted of PBMCs. Receptor source: a woman between 40 and 55 years old in good health and CMV-seronegative.

The V call is TRBV5-1, the J call TRBJ1-2, with 7 bases identical to TRBD1. V shed 6 bases and J 4 bases; nucleotides not matched to a gene: 15. This CDR3 region has 16 residues. The V gene's germline CDR1 is SGHRS and CDR2 YFSETQ. The chain's CDR3 is CASTEDRPGGIYGYTF. CDR3 bases: TGCGCCAGCACCGAGGACAGGCCGGGGGGGATCTATGGCTACACCTTC.

This clone was found a few times. The J gene is TRBJ1-1, the V gene TRBV5-8; no clear D. Germline loops: CDR1 SGHTS, CDR2 YDEGEE. V dropped 1 base and J dropped 7 bases, with 14 bases sitting between them. The CDR3 consists of 14 residues. The CDR3 DNA reads as TGTGCCAGCAGCTTGTACTCTTCTGTCGGTGAAGCTTTCTTT. This sequence encodes CASSLYSSVGEAFF.

The V gene is TRBV19, the J gene TRBJ2-1; TRBD2 is a possible D gene (5 bases). The V gene's germline CDR1 is LNHDA and CDR2 SQIVND (reference sequence). Trimming stripped 8 bases from V and 2 bases from J, with 10 bases between. The CDR3 extends over 13 amino acids. In DNA form, the CDR3 reads TGTGCCAGTCGGGGATATACCTACAATGAGCAGTTCTTC. Translating gives CASRGYTYNEQFF.

This sequence joins TRBV6-5 and TRBJ2-1; 7 bases map to TRBD1. This CDR3 region has 14 residues. CDR1 MNHEY and CDR2 SVGAGI come from the germline V gene. V shed 10 bases and J 0 bases; nucleotides not matched to a gene: 6. DNA for the CDR3: TGTGCCACCCAGAGGGACAGCTCCTACAATGAGCAGTTCTTC. As protein: CATQRDSSYNEQFF.

The chain links TRBV4-1 to TRBJ2-5; TRBD2 agrees at 7 bases. CDR3 length equals 15 residues. Per the germline V gene, CDR1 is MGHRA and CDR2 is YSYEKL. The V and J ends lost 3 bases and 0 bases, in that order; junction bases with no gene match: 4. CDR3 in DNA: TGCGCCAGCAGCCAGTCGGGGACTAACCAAGAGACCCAGTACTTC. It yields the protein CASSQSGTNQETQYF.

The CDR3 DNA follows: TGTGCCAGCAGCCTCGACAGGGGAATCTCTGGAAACACCATATATTTT. It is translated as CASSLDRGISGNTIYF. V gene TRBV7-6 combines with J gene TRBJ1-3, with 8 bases that match TRBD1. J was trimmed by 0 bases and V by 5 bases; bases with no gene match: 6. This CDR3 is 16 amino acids long. Germline V CDR1 and CDR2: SGHVS, FNYEAQ.

V and J are TRBV13 and TRBJ1-2, with a tentative D call TRBD1 (5 bases). Germline V lookup: CDR1 PRHDT, CDR2 FYEKMQ (reference sequence). The V and J ends lost 5 bases and 8 bases respectively, with 18 bases between them. This CDR3 comprises 14 residues. In nucleotides, the CDR3 is TGTGCCAGCAGCGTCCCGGAGGGACTAGAAGGCTACACCTTC. This codes for CASSVPEGLEGYTF.

The chain is built from TRBV7-9 and TRBJ2-7; a possible D gene is TRBD1 (6 bases). This CDR3 is 17 amino acids long. Trimming took 1 base from V and 6 from J, leaving 22 bases between them. Germline assignment: CDR1 SEHNR and CDR2 FQNEAQ (reference sequence). The CDR3 bases are TGTGCCAGCAGCTTAGTAATTGAGGCCAGGGGAGATACCGAGCAGTACTTC. Amino acid sequence: CASSLVIEARGDTEQYF.

The rearrangement uses TRBV5-1 and TRBJ2-2; possible D gene TRBD2, 6 bases. Germline V gene lookup returns CDR1 SGHRS and CDR2 YFSETQ. The CDR3 covers 16 residues. The V and J ends lost 3 bases and 5 bases respectively, with 17 bases between them. CDR3 amino acids: CASSWGTASGTGELFF. CDR3 nucleotide sequence: TGCGCCAGCAGCTGGGGGACGGCAAGCGGGACCGGGGAGCTGTTTTTT.

This chain connects TRBV7-9 to TRBJ2-1; 10 positions agree with TRBD2. This CDR3 is built from 19 residues. Per germline, CDR1 SEHNR and CDR2 FQNEAQ (reference sequence). V trimming: 4 bases; J trimming: 4 bases; junction bases outside the gene matches: 16. The CDR3 DNA is TGTGCCAGCAGCTCCACAGGGGGAAGCGGGGGGGCCTTATACAATGAGCAGTTCTTC. The encoded protein is CASSSTGGSGGALYNEQFF.

This sequence joins TRBV19 and TRBJ1-1; no reliable D call. CDR1 and CDR2 (germline): LNHDA, SQIVND (reference sequence). Trimming removed 6 bases from V and 2 bases from J, with 10 bases in between. The length of the CDR3 is 13 residues. CDR3 DNA: TGTGCCAGTAGGACGAACAGAAACACTGAAGCTTTCTTT. It encodes CASRTNRNTEAFF.

In regard to this clone: One end of the junction is discordant with germline, which a read error may explain. The chain combines TRBV7-9 with TRBJ2-3; 8 bases are a match to TRBD1. There are 12 residues in the CDR3. Germline CDR1 SEHNR, CDR2 FQNEAQ (reference sequence). CDR3 loop: CASSLGQGTMMF. DNA for the CDR3: TGTGCCAGCAGCCTTGGACAGGGCACGATGATGTTT. The variable domain in full, completed from reference TRBV7-9 and TRBJ2-3, reads DTGVSQNPRHKITKRGQNVTFRCDPISEHNRLYWYRQTLGQGPEFLTYFQNEAQLEKSRLLSDRFSAERPKGSFSTLEIQRTEQGDSAMYLCASSLGQGTMMFGPGTRLTVL.

This rearrangement joins TRBV7-9 to TRBJ1-2; D possibly corresponds to TRBD1 (5 bases). The CDR3 totals 15 residues. CDR1 SEHNR and CDR2 FQNEAQ come from the germline V gene (reference sequence). V lost 1 base and J lost 6, with 15 bases in between. The CDR3 nucleotides read TGTGCCAGCAGCTTAGGCGTGGGCTCAGGGAATGGCTACACCTTC. Protein sequence: CASSLGVGSGNGYTF.

J is TRBJ2-4 and V is TRBV5-5, with D maybe TRBD2 (5 bases). The CDR3 is 13 residues long. CDR1 is SGHKS and CDR2 is YYEKEE in the germline V gene (reference sequence). Trimming shortened V by 6 bases and J by 10 bases, and 17 bases separated the two germline ends. CDR3 residues: CASNSLIRGIQYF. CDR3 DNA sequence: TGTGCCAGCAACTCCCTCATCCGGGGAATTCAGTACTTC.

The chain joins TRBV18 to TRBJ2-2; D is unclear. CDR3 length equals 13 residues. Per germline, CDR1 KGHSH and CDR2 LQKENI. Trimming took off 5 bases at V and 5 bases at J, with 9 bases between the two ends. The CDR3: CASSSIETGELFF. DNA of the CDR3: TGTGCCAGCTCATCCATAGAGACCGGGGAGCTGTTTTTT.

The chain has TRBV27 and TRBJ1-6; D is unclear. CDR3 size: 13 residues. Deletions cut 4 bases from V and 7 bases from J, with 8 bases between. Per germline, CDR1 MNHEY and CDR2 SMNVEV (reference sequence). Here the CDR3 reads CASSSLRNSPLHF. The DNA for the CDR3 is TGTGCCAGCAGTTCCCTGCGGAATTCACCCCTCCACTTT.

This chain joins TRBV6-1 and TRBJ1-2, with TRBD1 matching over 9 bases. With V trimmed by 1 base and J by 4 bases, 13 bases remained unmatched. This CDR3 spans 18 amino acids. Germline V gene lookup returns CDR1 MNHNS and CDR2 SASEGT. The CDR3 spells CASSEGIVGQGYGYGYTF. DNA of the CDR3: TGTGCCAGCAGTGAAGGGATCGTTGGACAGGGGTATGGCTATGGCTACACCTTC.

This clone was recorded a few times. The chain carries TRBV2 and TRBJ1-6, with D possibly TRBD1 on 6 matching bases. Germline loops: CDR1 SNHLY, CDR2 FYNNEI. The CDR3 is 14 residues long. With 3 bases removed from V and 8 bases from J, the gap between germline ends came to 11 bases. This CDR3 is CASSEEQGHSPLHF. The CDR3 DNA is TGTGCCAGCAGTGAGGAACAGGGACATTCACCCCTCCACTTT.

This chain links TRBV11-2 with TRBJ2-7, with TRBD1 matching 9 bases. The CDR3 has 13 amino acids. Germline CDR1 and CDR2: SGHAT and FQNNGV. V shed 6 bases and J 5 bases; nucleotides not matched to a gene: 5. The CDR3 loop reads CASSEDRGHEQYF. CDR3 bases: TGTGCCAGCAGTGAGGACAGGGGCCACGAGCAGTACTTC.

This clone was seen a single time. The rearrangement uses TRBV11-2 and TRBJ1-3; 8 bases align to TRBD1. Germline CDR1 SGHAT, CDR2 FQNNGV. The CDR3 is 16 residues long. V lost 4 bases and J lost 3; bases outside the gene matches: 8. The CDR3 here is CASSSQSRGLGNTIYF. CDR3 sequence (DNA): TGTGCCAGCAGCTCGCAATCCAGGGGGCTTGGAAACACCATATATTTT.

The J gene is TRBJ2-7, the V gene TRBV6-6, with D unresolved. V lost 0 bases and J 1 base, leaving 7 bases between the germline ends. The CDR3 contains 14 residues. Per germline, CDR1 MNHNY and CDR2 SVGAGI (reference sequence). CDR3 in amino acids: CASSYSSESYEQYF. The CDR3, as DNA: TGTGCCAGCAGTTACTCATCAGAATCCTACGAGCAGTACTTC.

The CDR3 sequence: CASSPGTGNFYGYTF. CDR3 coding DNA: TGCGCCAGCAGCCCCGGGACAGGGAATTTCTATGGCTACACCTTC. J is TRBJ1-2 and V is TRBV5-1; 9 bases fit TRBD1. CDR1 and CDR2 (germline): SGHRS, YFSETQ. This CDR3 spans 15 amino acids. The V and J ends lost 4 bases and 4 bases, in that order; junction bases with no gene match: 8.

This clone came up a few times. The chain carries TRBV18 and TRBJ1-1; D may be TRBD1 (5 bases). V was clipped by 4 bases and J by 7 bases, with 16 bases between them. CDR1 and CDR2 (germline): KGHSH, LQKENI. The CDR3 runs 14 residues. The CDR3 spells CASSRDSETYEAFF. The CDR3 DNA reads TGTGCCAGCTCACGGGACTCTGAGACATATGAAGCTTTCTTT.

The chain couples TRBV9 to TRBJ2-5, with 10 nucleotides matching TRBD2. V shed 0 bases, J shed 1 base, and the junction held 3 bases outside the gene matches. Germline loops: CDR1 SGDLS, CDR2 YYNGEE. CDR3 length: 16 amino acids. CDR3 sequence: CASSVVASGGQETQYF. In nucleotides, the CDR3 is TGTGCCAGCAGCGTAGTGGCTAGCGGGGGCCAAGAGACCCAGTACTTC.

CDR3 in amino acids: CASSRGSDTGELFF. The CDR3 coding sequence is TGTGCCAGCAGCAGGGGGTCGGACACCGGGGAGCTGTTTTTT. The chain uses TRBV6-6 and TRBJ2-2; 7 bases map to TRBD1. From germline, CDR1 is MNHNY and CDR2 SVGAGI (reference sequence). CDR3 size: 14 residues. With V trimmed by 6 bases and J by 3 bases, 4 bases remained unmatched.

This sequence joins TRBV5-6 and TRBJ2-5, with a tentative D call TRBD1 (6 bases). The DNA end is a closer match to TRBJ2-7, so the J assignment may be wrong. Looked up from germline, CDR1 is SGHDT and CDR2 is YYEEEE. The CDR3 has 16 residues. Here the CDR3 DNA reads TGTGCCAGCAGCTTAAGCCAAAACAGGGTATTCAACGAGCAGTACTTC. Translation gives CASSLSQNRVFNEQYF.

Comment on this clone: This same CDR3 is encoded by further DNA sequences in the sample. The chain uses TRBV6-1 and TRBJ2-1; 11 nucleotides line up with TRBD2. CDR1 and CDR2 from the germline V gene are MNHNS and SASEGT. This CDR3 comprises 17 residues. V lost 3 bases to trimming and J lost 7 bases; unmatched junction nucleotides: 11. CDR3 DNA: TGTGCCAGCAGTGAGGCGCTCCTAGCGGGGGGCAGGAATGAGCAGTTCTTC. Protein product: CASSEALLAGGRNEQFF.

This clone occurred a few times. This rearrangement joins TRBV19 to TRBJ1-1; 8 bases map to TRBD1. CDR3 length equals 17 residues. With 7 bases clipped from V and 0 bases from J, the junction kept 13 bases outside the gene matches. Germline lookup yields CDR1 LNHDA and CDR2 SQIVND (reference sequence). The chain's CDR3 is CASISLGTGIMNTEAFF. In DNA, the CDR3 is TGTGCCAGTATATCCTTAGGGACAGGTATCATGAACACTGAAGCTTTCTTT.

In its sample, this clone was seen once. V and J are TRBV14 and TRBJ2-2; no definite D call. Trimming took off 6 bases at V and 1 base at J, with 9 bases between the two ends. The CDR3 runs 14 residues. Germline assignment: CDR1 SGHDN and CDR2 FVKESK. The CDR3 is CASRERLNTGELFF. The DNA for the CDR3 is TGTGCCAGCAGGGAGAGACTGAACACCGGGGAGCTGTTTTTT.

This rearrangement joins TRBV6-1 to TRBJ1-5, with 9 bases lining up with TRBD1. J lost 0 bases, V lost 6 bases, and 3 bases had no gene match. Per the germline V gene, CDR1 is MNHNS and CDR2 is SASEGT. The CDR3 consists of 15 residues. Here the CDR3 reads CASRPDRGSNQPQHF. In nucleotides, the CDR3 is TGTGCCAGCAGGCCGGACAGGGGTAGCAATCAGCCCCAGCATTTT.